This T cell receptor beta chain was sequenced for a study of T cell changes during pregnancy in multiple sclerosis. V dropped 3 bases and J dropped 0 bases, with 15 bases sitting between them. In germline, CDR1 is SGHNT, CDR2 YYREEE (reference sequence). CDR3 length: 16 amino acids. This table comes from immunoSEQ multiplex PCR, and its TCRdb copy is limited to in-frame clones, with some not included. The sample records 65,000 to 85,000 clones, around 90% being singletons. The receptor's source is a female donor with multiple sclerosis, enrolled in a pregnancy study. The chain recombines TRBV5-4 with TRBJ1-2; D is perhaps TRBD1 (6 bases). The material sequenced was CD4+ T cells from peripheral blood mononuclear cells, taken after pregnancy. The CDR3 DNA reads as TGTGCCAGCAGCTCGGAGACAGGAAGGTCTAACTATGGCTACACCTTC. This translates into CASSSETGRSNYGYTF.